The 19 T cell receptor beta chains below come from one sample, sequenced in a study of T cell repertoires in cytomegalovirus infection. These receptors have no known antigen. TCRdb used MiXCR to reprocess the reads, holding one entry per CDR3 protein. The sample records under 450,000 distinct CDR3 sequences, about a third being singletons. The sequenced sample was cultured PBMCs, obtained from culture after CMV antigen stimulation. Source of these receptors: a human donor in good health (CMV status not recorded). Some clones in this sample may be carry-over from other donors' samples.

The rearrangement links TRBV12-3 or TRBV12-4 to TRBJ2-7; D remains ambiguous. The CDR3 is made up of 10 amino acids. V shed 3 bases and J shed 6 bases, with 3 bases lying between them. CDR3 bases: TGTGCCAGCAGTTTTGCCGAGCAGTACGTC. Its translation is CASSFAEQYV.

The V call is TRBV6-6, the J call TRBJ2-1; 10 bases agree with TRBD2. Germline CDR1 reads MNHNY; CDR2 reads SVGAGI (reference sequence). The CDR3 is 14 amino acids. Germline trimming cut 7 bases from V and 9 bases from J; bases unmatched to any gene: 9. The CDR3 here is CASKISGREAEQFF. As DNA, the CDR3 is TGTGCCAGCAAGATAAGCGGGAGGGAGGCTGAGCAGTTCTTC.

The V and J genes are TRBV7-2 and TRBJ1-2; a possible D gene is TRBD1 (6 bases). The CDR3 has 13 residues. The ends were cut back, 6 bases at V and 7 bases at J, with 15 bases in the middle. Germline V CDR1 and CDR2: SGHTA, FQGNSA. This CDR3 is CASRLYREGGYTF. For the CDR3, the DNA is TGTGCCAGCAGATTATACAGGGAGGGTGGCTACACCTTC.

This clonotype was observed a handful of times. The V call is TRBV7-2, the J call TRBJ1-2; TRBD1 is a possible D gene (5 bases). This CDR3 has 13 amino acids. V lost 3 bases and J 8 bases, leaving 13 bases between the germline ends. Germline V gives CDR1 SGHTA, CDR2 FQGNSA. The CDR3 sequence is CASSLLGHQGYTF. DNA of the CDR3: TGTGCCAGCAGCTTGCTGGGGCATCAAGGCTACACCTTC.

CDR3 sequence reads: CAWSPGRLETQYF. The CDR3 DNA reads TGTGCCTGGAGCCCAGGGAGGTTGGAGACCCAGTACTTC. J is TRBJ2-5 and V is TRBV30; TRBD2 might be the D (6 bases). The CDR3 extends over 13 amino acids. Trimming stripped 3 bases from V and 5 bases from J, with 13 bases between. From germline, CDR1 is GTSNPN and CDR2 SVGIG (reference sequence).

This clonotype showed up just a few times. The chain links TRBV18 to TRBJ1-1; TRBD1 is a possible D gene (6 bases). Trimming removed 5 bases at V and 2 bases at J, with 9 bases between. CDR3 length: 13 residues. CDR1 and CDR2 (germline): KGHSH, LQKENI. CDR3 residues: CASSYRDNTEAFF. CDR3 nucleotides: TGTGCCAGCTCATACAGGGATAACACTGAAGCTTTCTTT.

The chain recombines TRBV19 with TRBJ2-6, with D perhaps TRBD1 (5 bases). V lost 3 bases to trimming and J lost 0 bases, with 12 bases between them. The CDR3 covers 17 residues. Germline CDR1 and CDR2: LNHDA and SQIVND (reference sequence). The CDR3 is CASSMVQAFSGANVLTF. CDR3 nucleotides: TGTGCCAGTAGTATGGTACAGGCTTTCTCTGGGGCCAACGTCCTGACTTTC.

In this sample, this clonotype turned up a few times. The V gene is TRBV7-2, the J gene TRBJ2-5; maybe TRBD2 (6 bases). The germline gives CDR1 SGHTA, CDR2 FQGNSA. The CDR3 totals 15 residues. V lost 1 base to trimming and J lost 5 bases, with 14 bases between them. CDR3 sequence: CASSLDGGEGETQYF. As DNA, the CDR3 is TGTGCCAGCAGCTTAGACGGGGGAGAAGGGGAGACCCAGTACTTC.

This CDR3 is CASSLMALGQETQYF. In DNA form, the CDR3 reads TGTGCCAGCAGCTTAATGGCATTAGGCCAAGAGACCCAGTACTTC. The rearrangement joins TRBV7-2 to TRBJ2-5; D not resolved. Per the germline V gene, CDR1 is SGHTA and CDR2 is FQGNSA. The V end was cut by 2 bases, the J end by 1 base, with 11 bases between. The CDR3 loop spans 15 amino acids.

V is TRBV28 and J is TRBJ1-3; D gene ambiguous. The V gene lost 7 bases and the J gene lost 2 bases, with 15 bases spanning the gap. This CDR3 contains 15 residues. Germline V CDR1 and CDR2: MDHEN, SYDVKM. The CDR3 DNA reads as TGTGCCAGCACCGAAAGCGGCATTACTGGAAACACCATATATTTT. It encodes CASTESGITGNTIYF.

The chain employs TRBV15 and TRBJ2-3, with a tentative D call TRBD2 (6 bases). With 1 base removed from V and 4 bases from J, the gap between germline ends came to 12 bases. The V gene's germline CDR1 is LNHNV and CDR2 YYDKDF (reference sequence). This CDR3 region has 15 residues. The CDR3 coding sequence is TGTGCCACCAGCAGAGCCTTGGCGGGGCCAGATACGCAGTATTTT. It yields the protein CATSRALAGPDTQYF.

This clonotype occurred a few times. The chain links TRBV7-9 to TRBJ2-5; TRBD1 might be the D (5 bases). CDR3 length: 14 residues. Germline values: CDR1 SEHNR, CDR2 FQNEAQ (reference sequence). Trimming shortened V by 0 bases and J by 5 bases, and 10 bases separated the two germline ends. In nucleotides, the CDR3 is TGTGCCAGCAGCTTAGCCGACAGCAGGGAGACCCAGTACTTC. This codes for CASSLADSRETQYF.

This chain links TRBV7-2 with TRBJ2-1; 7 positions match TRBD2. Losses at the gene ends were 5 bases for V and 9 bases for J; bases not matched to a gene: 22. CDR3 size: 18 residues. The germline gives CDR1 SGHTA, CDR2 FQGNSA. The CDR3 loop is CASSLQHWLGRELGEQFF. The CDR3 nucleotides read TGTGCCAGCAGCCTACAGCATTGGTTGGGGCGGGAGTTGGGTGAGCAGTTCTTC.

In this sample, this clonotype turned up many times. The chain recombines TRBV7-6 with TRBJ1-1; D not certain. CDR3 length: 13 amino acids. V lost 5 bases and J 4 bases, leaving 11 bases between the germline ends. Germline values: CDR1 SGHVS, CDR2 FNYEAQ. CDR3 nucleotides: TGTGCCAGCAGCGGCGAAGGCGGCACTGAAGCTTTCTTT. Translated, it gives CASSGEGGTEAFF.

This sequence joins TRBV12-5 and TRBJ2-1, with 8 positions matching TRBD1. The CDR3 length is 15 residues. The trim removed 1 base at V and 6 bases at J, leaving 5 bases unmatched. Germline V gives CDR1 LGHNT, CDR2 FRNRAP. The CDR3 loop reads CASGLGGQGPNEQFF. As DNA, the CDR3 is TGTGCTAGTGGTTTGGGCGGACAGGGACCCAATGAGCAGTTCTTC.

The chain links TRBV6-5 to TRBJ2-2; tentative D call: TRBD2 (5 bases). This CDR3 spans 15 amino acids. In germline, CDR1 is MNHEY, CDR2 SVGAGI. V was shortened by 0 bases and J by 3 bases, with 8 bases between the two germline ends. The CDR3 sequence is CASSYSTGDTGELFF. The CDR3 region has the DNA TGTGCCAGCAGTTACTCGACCGGGGACACCGGGGAGCTGTTTTTT.

V usage is TRBV12-3 or TRBV12-4 and J usage is TRBJ2-3, with 14 bases that match TRBD2. The CDR3 extends over 17 amino acids. With 1 base clipped from V and 2 bases from J, the junction kept 2 bases outside the gene matches. The CDR3 DNA follows: TGTGCCAGCAGTTTAGTGGGACTAGCGGGAGTCACAGATACGCAGTATTTT. As protein: CASSLVGLAGVTDTQYF.

J is TRBJ1-4 and V is TRBV19; weak D call: TRBD1 (5 bases). CDR1 is LNHDA, CDR2 SQIVND, per germline (reference sequence). Trimming removed 6 bases from V and 4 bases from J, with 15 bases in between. CDR3 size: 15 residues. The CDR3 spells CASSTIGQLNEKLFF. The CDR3 DNA reads as TGTGCCAGTAGCACAATTGGACAACTTAATGAAAAACTGTTTTTT. Variable domain in full (rest from reference TRBV19 and TRBJ1-4): DGGITQSPKYLFRKEGQNVTLSCEQNLNHDAMYWYRQDPGQGLRLIYYSQIVNDFQKGDIAEGYSVSREKKESFPLTVTSAQKNPTAFYLCASSTIGQLNEKLFFGSGTQLSVL.

V usage is TRBV19 and J usage is TRBJ2-5; D is tentatively TRBD1 or TRBD2 (5 bases each). V lost 5 bases to trimming and J lost 9 bases, with 22 bases between them. From germline, CDR1 is LNHDA and CDR2 SQIVND (reference sequence). The CDR3 runs to 15 residues. The CDR3 region has the DNA TGTGCCAGTAGTGCGTTCGCCGGGGCCGACTCCTCCCAGTACTTC. Encoded protein: CASSAFAGADSSQYF.